These 27 T cell receptor beta chains came from one sample sequenced in a study of T cell responses to AZD1222 COVID-19 vaccine. Using immunoSEQ multiplex PCR, the repertoire was profiled, and TCRdb retains in-frame clones only, with some absent. The sample records 130,000 to 150,000 clones, around 89% being singletons. This sample comprised peripheral blood, obtained on day 0 of AZD1222 vaccination. The receptors were gathered from an adult in good health.

The chain is built from TRBV9 and TRBJ1-4; 9 bases are shared with TRBD1. V was clipped by 3 bases and J by 8 bases; unmatched bases: 8. The CDR3 runs to 15 residues. Germline V gene lookup returns CDR1 SGDLS and CDR2 YYNGEE. The CDR3 reads CASSETGGTGEKLFF. The CDR3 region has the DNA TGTGCCAGCAGCGAAACAGGGGGCACGGGAGAAAAACTGTTTTTT.

The V call is TRBV6-5, the J call TRBJ1-2, with a tentative D call TRBD1 (6 bases). The V gene lost 7 bases and the J gene lost 6 bases, with 15 bases spanning the gap. The CDR3 contains 13 residues. The germline V gene encodes CDR1 MNHEY and CDR2 SVGAGI. The CDR3 nucleotides read TGTGCCAGCATTTGGGGGGGGGCTGATGGCTACACCTTC. Translation: CASIWGGADGYTF.

The genes are TRBV4-3 and TRBJ2-3; the match to TRBD2 covers 10 bases. Germline V gene lookup returns CDR1 LGHNA and CDR2 YSLEER. The CDR3 consists of 17 residues. The V and J ends lost 4 bases and 1 base, in that order; junction bases with no gene match: 8. CDR3 nucleotide sequence: TGCGCCAGCAGCCCCCGTCCAGGACTAGCGGGCACAGATACGCAGTATTTT. Residues: CASSPRPGLAGTDTQYF.

V gene TRBV5-5 combines with J gene TRBJ1-6; possible D gene TRBD1, 6 bases. Per the germline V gene, CDR1 is SGHKS and CDR2 is YYEKEE (reference sequence). Trimming pared 3 bases from V and 7 bases from J, leaving 14 bases between. The CDR3 covers 15 residues. The CDR3: CASSSPRQVNSPLHF. For the CDR3, the DNA is TGTGCCAGCAGCTCCCCCCGACAGGTGAATTCACCCCTCCACTTT. Full variable domain (remainder filled in from reference TRBV5-5 and TRBJ1-6): DAGVTQSPTHLIKTRGQQVTLRCSPISGHKSVSWYQQVLGQGPQFIFQYYEKEERGRGNFPDRFSARQFPNYSSELNVNALLLGDSALYLCASSSPRQVNSPLHFGNGTRLTVT.

V is TRBV10-3 and J is TRBJ1-1; D not resolved. The CDR3 runs 11 residues. Germline loops: CDR1 ENHRY, CDR2 SYGVKD. The V end was cut by 2 bases, the J end by 5 bases, with 3 bases between. CDR3 nucleotide sequence: TGTGCCATCAGTGAGGAGACTGAAGCTTTCTTT. Translating it yields CAISEETEAFF.

The V and J genes are TRBV7-2 and TRBJ2-7; D uncertain. This CDR3 region has 13 residues. Trimming removed 2 bases from V and 3 bases from J, with 8 bases in between. The germline gives CDR1 SGHTA, CDR2 FQGNSA. This CDR3 reads CASSLRRYYEQYF. CDR3 coding DNA: TGTGCCAGCAGCTTACGCAGATACTACGAGCAGTACTTC.

In its sample, this clone was seen a few times. V is TRBV19 and J is TRBJ1-6; unclear D gene. The CDR3 length is 15 residues. The V gene lost 5 bases and the J gene lost 7 bases, with 15 bases spanning the gap. CDR1 and CDR2 (germline): LNHDA, SQIVND (reference sequence). CDR3 in amino acids: CASSWTDAGNSPLHF. The CDR3 DNA follows: TGTGCCAGTAGTTGGACGGACGCCGGAAATTCACCCCTCCACTTT.

The V and J genes are TRBV5-1 and TRBJ1-1; a possible D gene is TRBD1 (5 bases). The germline V gene has CDR1 SGHRS and CDR2 YFSETQ. Trimming shortened V by 2 bases and J by 3 bases, and 14 bases separated the two germline ends. This CDR3 is built from 15 residues. CDR3 DNA: TGCGCCAGCAGCTTTAATCAGGGTTGGGACACTGAAGCTTTCTTT. It codes for CASSFNQGWDTEAFF.

The genes are TRBV6-4 and TRBJ2-3; 8 bases are shared with TRBD2. The CDR3 covers 16 residues. With 5 bases clipped from V and 4 bases from J, the junction kept 11 bases outside the gene matches. Germline V gene data show CDR1 as MRHNA and CDR2 as SNTAGT. The CDR3 region is CASSSLGAGGPDTQYF. CDR3 sequence (DNA): TGTGCCAGCAGTTCCCTTGGGGCGGGAGGCCCAGATACGCAGTATTTT.

The CDR3 region has the DNA TGTGCCAGCAGCTTACTTCCGGGACAGGTTGGATCACCCCTCCACTTT. Its protein product is CASSLLPGQVGSPLHF. The chain couples TRBV7-9 to TRBJ1-6; 8 bases align to TRBD1. Germline V lookup: CDR1 SEHNR, CDR2 FQNEAQ (reference sequence). Losses at the gene ends were 2 bases for V and 10 bases for J; bases not matched to a gene: 10. The CDR3 runs 16 residues.

This clone has just one count. The chain uses TRBV19 and TRBJ1-5; 8 bases match TRBD1. The CDR3 loop spans 15 amino acids. Unmatched junction bases numbered 4, after V lost 6 bases and J lost 0 bases. Looked up from germline, CDR1 is LNHDA and CDR2 is SQIVND (reference sequence). The CDR3 sequence is CASSTGGYSNQPQHF. CDR3 DNA: TGTGCCAGTAGCACAGGGGGGTATAGCAATCAGCCCCAGCATTTT.

The rearrangement joins TRBV13 to TRBJ1-1, with D perhaps matching TRBD1 (5 bases). This CDR3 comprises 14 residues. Trimming shortened V by 0 bases and J by 3 bases, and 8 bases separated the two germline ends. Germline V gene sequence: CDR1 PRHDT, CDR2 FYEKMQ (reference sequence). CDR3 sequence: CASSLGRGDTEAFF. In nucleotides, the CDR3 is TGTGCCAGCAGCTTAGGCCGAGGGGACACTGAAGCTTTCTTT.

The V and J genes are TRBV2 and TRBJ2-2; D uncertain. CDR3 length: 14 residues. Germline V gene sequence: CDR1 SNHLY, CDR2 FYNNEI. Trimming removed 1 base at V and 3 bases at J, with 6 bases between. This CDR3 reads CASSEGPYTGELFF. CDR3 coding DNA: TGTGCCAGCAGTGAAGGGCCATACACCGGGGAGCTGTTTTTT.

CDR3 residues: CASSLTGTASGNTIYF. CDR3 DNA sequence: TGTGCCAGCAGTTTAACCGGGACAGCCTCTGGAAACACCATATATTTT. V gene TRBV27 combines with J gene TRBJ1-3; 7 bases line up with TRBD1. There are 16 residues in the CDR3. Germline V lookup: CDR1 MNHEY, CDR2 SMNVEV (reference sequence). V was clipped by 2 bases and J by 0 bases; unmatched bases: 4.

The chain recombines TRBV3-1 (or the pseudogene TRBV3-2) with TRBJ2-1, with TRBD1 identical over 11 bases. J was trimmed by 2 bases and V by 3 bases; bases with no gene match: 3. The CDR3 runs 16 residues. The germline V gene encodes CDR1 LGHDT and CDR2 YNNKEL (reference sequence). In nucleotides, the CDR3 is TGTGCCAGCAGCCAGACGGGACAGGGGGCCTACAATGAGCAGTTCTTC. Amino acid sequence: CASSQTGQGAYNEQFF.

The rearrangement uses TRBV3-1 (or the pseudogene TRBV3-2) and TRBJ1-2; D might be TRBD1 (6 bases). Germline loops: CDR1 LGHDT, CDR2 YNNKEL (reference sequence). This CDR3 has 17 amino acids. V was trimmed by 0 bases and J by 1 base, leaving 15 bases between them. The DNA for the CDR3 is TGTGCCAGCAGCCAAGATTCCCGACAGGAACGTAACTATGGCTACACCTTC. It specifies CASSQDSRQERNYGYTF.

This rearrangement joins TRBV15 to TRBJ1-2; tentative D call: TRBD1 (5 bases). V dropped 0 bases and J dropped 11 bases, with 16 bases sitting between them. The CDR3 is 14 amino acids. Germline values: CDR1 LNHNV, CDR2 YYDKDF (reference sequence). CDR3 DNA: TGTGCCACCAGCAGAGATAAGGTCCCAGGGAGGTACACCTTC. Residues: CATSRDKVPGRYTF.

The V call is TRBV4-2, the J call TRBJ1-5; D is unclear. CDR1 and CDR2 from the germline V gene are LGHNA and YNFKEQ. V was cut by 0 bases and J by 4 bases, with 16 bases left in between. This CDR3 is built from 17 residues. CDR3 coding DNA: TGTGCCAGCAGCCAAGATTCGCCAGGCCCCCCTAATCAGCCCCAGCATTTT. Translated: CASSQDSPGPPNQPQHF.

This clone was observed a handful of times. The genes are TRBV6-2 or TRBV6-3 and TRBJ1-5, with D unresolved. The CDR3 has 13 residues. V was clipped by 4 bases and J by 4 bases, with 8 bases between them. From germline, CDR1 is MNHEY and CDR2 SVGEGT. The CDR3, as DNA: TGTGCCAGCAGTTTGGGATTAAATCAGCCCCAGCATTTT. Translated: CASSLGLNQPQHF.

This sequence joins TRBV20-1 and TRBJ2-7; possibly TRBD1 or TRBD2 for D (5 bases each). Trimming pared 3 bases from V and 3 bases from J, leaving 9 bases between. The V gene's germline CDR1 is DFQATT and CDR2 SNEGSKA (reference sequence). The CDR3 is 12 residues long. CDR3 in DNA: TGCAGTGCTAGTGGGGGTGGCTACGAGCAGTACTTC. Its protein is CSASGGGYEQYF.

This rearrangement joins TRBV18 to TRBJ1-1; D unclear. This CDR3 is 13 amino acids long. V was clipped by 6 bases and J by 5 bases, with 13 bases between them. Germline-derived CDR1 and CDR2 are KGHSH and LQKENI. The CDR3 protein is CASSPQAGTEAFF. In nucleotides, the CDR3 is TGTGCCAGCTCCCCGCAAGCGGGGACTGAAGCTTTCTTT.

The V call is TRBV29-1, the J call TRBJ2-1; a weak D match, TRBD1 (6 bases). The germline V gene encodes CDR1 SQVTM and CDR2 ANQGSEA. CDR3 size: 13 residues. Trimming took 4 bases from V and 6 from J, leaving 13 bases between them. This CDR3 is CSVAWDTFNEQFF. DNA for the CDR3: TGCAGCGTTGCCTGGGACACTTTCAATGAGCAGTTCTTC.

The chain links TRBV27 to TRBJ1-1; 7 bases match TRBD1. CDR3 length: 16 residues. The germline V gene has CDR1 MNHEY and CDR2 SMNVEV (reference sequence). V was pared by 4 bases and J by 2 bases, with 10 bases of the junction left unmatched. CDR3 sequence reads: CASSSSRTGSNTEAFF. In nucleotides, the CDR3 is TGTGCCAGCAGTTCCTCCCGGACAGGAAGTAACACTGAAGCTTTCTTT.

The chain carries TRBV2 and TRBJ1-1, with TRBD1 matching 9 bases. Per the germline V gene, CDR1 is SNHLY and CDR2 is FYNNEI. With V trimmed by 6 bases and J by 5 bases, 10 bases remained unmatched. The CDR3 runs to 15 residues. Here the CDR3 reads CASRGQGLIGTEAFF. The CDR3 DNA reads as TGTGCCAGCAGGGGACAGGGACTAATTGGGACTGAAGCTTTCTTT.

The CDR3 DNA reads TGTGCCAGCAGCTTAGCATCCGGGACAGGGGTCTATAGCAATCAGCCCCAGCATTTT. Its translation: CASSLASGTGVYSNQPQHF. The chain is built from TRBV7-2 and TRBJ1-5, with TRBD1 matching 10 bases. V trimming: 0 bases; J trimming: 0 bases; junction bases outside the gene matches: 8. Per the germline V gene, CDR1 is SGHTA and CDR2 is FQGNSA. The length of the CDR3 is 19 residues.

This chain connects TRBV30 to TRBJ1-5, with a possible D match to TRBD1 (5 bases). In germline, CDR1 is GTSNPN, CDR2 SVGIG (reference sequence). CDR3 length equals 17 residues. Deletions cut 2 bases from V and 6 bases from J, with 23 bases between. The CDR3 loop is CAWSNGGVGVIGQPQHF. In nucleotides, the CDR3 is TGTGCCTGGAGTAACGGGGGGGTTGGGGTGATCGGTCAGCCCCAGCATTTT.

This clone was seen a few times. The chain is built from TRBV30 and TRBJ1-3, with D possibly being TRBD1 (5 bases). Trimming cost V 1 base and J 0 bases, with 16 bases left between them. This CDR3 has 17 amino acids. Germline V lookup: CDR1 GTSNPN, CDR2 SVGIG (reference sequence). The CDR3 loop reads CAWSEGIPLSSGNTIYF. In DNA, the CDR3 is TGTGCCTGGAGTGAGGGGATCCCCCTCAGCTCTGGAAACACCATATATTTT.